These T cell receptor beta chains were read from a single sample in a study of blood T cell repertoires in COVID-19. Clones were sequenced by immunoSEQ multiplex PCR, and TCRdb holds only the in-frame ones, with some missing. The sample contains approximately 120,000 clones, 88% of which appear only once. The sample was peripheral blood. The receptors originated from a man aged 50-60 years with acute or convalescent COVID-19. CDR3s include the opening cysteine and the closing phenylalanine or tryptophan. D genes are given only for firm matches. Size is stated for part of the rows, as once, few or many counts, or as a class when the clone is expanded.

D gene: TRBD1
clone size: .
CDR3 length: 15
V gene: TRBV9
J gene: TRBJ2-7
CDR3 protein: CASTSGQGPSYEQYF
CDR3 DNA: TGTGCCAGCACCTCCGGACAGGGCCCATCCTACGAGCAGTACTTC

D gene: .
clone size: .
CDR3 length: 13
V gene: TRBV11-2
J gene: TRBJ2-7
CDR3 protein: CASSIEPIYEQYF
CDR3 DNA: TGTGCCAGCAGCATAGAGCCTATCTACGAGCAGTACTTC

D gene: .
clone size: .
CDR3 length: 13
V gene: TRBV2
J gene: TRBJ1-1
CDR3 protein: CASSGAVNTEAFF
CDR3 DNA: TGTGCCAGCAGTGGAGCCGTGAACACTGAAGCTTTCTTT

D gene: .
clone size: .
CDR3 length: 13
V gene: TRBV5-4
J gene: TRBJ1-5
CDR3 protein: CASSLDKDQPQHF
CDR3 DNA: TGTGCCAGCAGCTTGGACAAAGATCAGCCCCAGCATTTT

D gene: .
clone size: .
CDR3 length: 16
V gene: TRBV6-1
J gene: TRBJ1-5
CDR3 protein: CASSEIGKGGDQPQHF
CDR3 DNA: TGTGCCAGCAGTGAAATTGGAAAGGGAGGGGATCAGCCCCAGCATTTT

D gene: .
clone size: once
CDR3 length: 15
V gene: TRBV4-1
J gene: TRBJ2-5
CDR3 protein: CASSQEYRVGETQYF
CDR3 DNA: TGCGCCAGCAGCCAAGAATACAGGGTCGGCGAGACCCAGTACTTC

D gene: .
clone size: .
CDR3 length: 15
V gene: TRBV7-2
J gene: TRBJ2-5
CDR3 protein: CASSLVALARETQYF
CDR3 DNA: TGTGCCAGCAGCTTAGTGGCTCTAGCGAGGGAGACCCAGTACTTC

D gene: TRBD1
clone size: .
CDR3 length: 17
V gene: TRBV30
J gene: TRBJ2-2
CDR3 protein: CAWSQGAIPAGTGELFF
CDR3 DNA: TGTGCCTGGAGTCAGGGGGCCATCCCCGCGGGCACCGGGGAGCTGTTTTTT

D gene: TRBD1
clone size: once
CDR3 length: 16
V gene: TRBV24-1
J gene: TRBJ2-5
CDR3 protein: CATSDPGTGGGETQYF
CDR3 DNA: TGTGCCACCAGTGACCCCGGGACAGGGGGAGGGGAGACCCAGTACTTC

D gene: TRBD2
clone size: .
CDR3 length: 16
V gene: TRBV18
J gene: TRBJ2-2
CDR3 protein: CASSPTLAGVAGELFF
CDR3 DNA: TGTGCCAGCTCCCCTACCTTAGCGGGAGTAGCCGGGGAGCTGTTTTTT

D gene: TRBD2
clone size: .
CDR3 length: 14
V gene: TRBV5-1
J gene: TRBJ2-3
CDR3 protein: CASSGLAGVGTQYF
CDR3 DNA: TGCGCCAGCAGTGGACTAGCGGGAGTGGGTACGCAGTATTTT

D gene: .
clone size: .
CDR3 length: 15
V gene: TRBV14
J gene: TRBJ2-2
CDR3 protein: CASSQLRANTGELFF
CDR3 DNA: TGTGCCAGCAGCCAACTGAGGGCGAACACCGGGGAGCTGTTTTTT

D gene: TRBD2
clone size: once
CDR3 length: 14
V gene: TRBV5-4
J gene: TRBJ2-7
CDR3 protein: CASSLSREVHEQYF
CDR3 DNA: TGTGCCAGCAGCTTATCGCGGGAGGTCCACGAGCAGTACTTC

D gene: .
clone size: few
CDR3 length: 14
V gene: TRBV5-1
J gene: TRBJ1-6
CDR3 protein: CASSSQGNNSPLHF
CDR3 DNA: TGCGCCAGCAGCTCTCAGGGGAATAATTCACCCCTCCACTTT

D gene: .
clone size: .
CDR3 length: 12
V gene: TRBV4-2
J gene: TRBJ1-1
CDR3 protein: CASSQDTRLPFF
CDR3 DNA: TGTGCCAGCAGCCAAGATACCCGGTTACCTTTCTTT

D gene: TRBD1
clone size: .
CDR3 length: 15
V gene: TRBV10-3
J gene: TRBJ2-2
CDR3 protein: CAISDSGGAGGELFF
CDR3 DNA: TGTGCCATCAGTGACTCAGGGGGCGCGGGCGGGGAGCTGTTTTTT

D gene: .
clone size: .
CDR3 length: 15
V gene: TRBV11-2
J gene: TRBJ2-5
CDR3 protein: CASSLDPRLQETQYF
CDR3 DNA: TGTGCCAGCAGCTTAGATCCCCGGTTACAAGAGACCCAGTACTTC

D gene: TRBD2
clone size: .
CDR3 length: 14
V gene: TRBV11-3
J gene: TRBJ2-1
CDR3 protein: CASSQGLVLGEQFF
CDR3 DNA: TGTGCCAGCAGCCAGGGACTAGTGTTGGGTGAGCAGTTCTTC

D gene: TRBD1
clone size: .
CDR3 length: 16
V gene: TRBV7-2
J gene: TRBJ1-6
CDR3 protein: CASSFGRGQGNSPLHF
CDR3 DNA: TGTGCCAGCAGCTTCGGCCGGGGACAGGGCAATTCACCCCTCCACTTT

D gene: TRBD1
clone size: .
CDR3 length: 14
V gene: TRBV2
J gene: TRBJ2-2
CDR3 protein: CASRDRVATGELFF
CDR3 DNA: TGTGCCAGCAGGGACAGGGTCGCCACCGGGGAGCTGTTTTTT

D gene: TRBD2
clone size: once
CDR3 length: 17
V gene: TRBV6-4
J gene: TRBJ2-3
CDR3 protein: CASSDVHGREIIDTQYF
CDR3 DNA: TGTGCCAGCAGTGACGTACACGGGAGGGAAATCATTGATACGCAGTATTTT

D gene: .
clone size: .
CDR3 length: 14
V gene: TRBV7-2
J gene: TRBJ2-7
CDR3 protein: CASSLGGSQYEQYF
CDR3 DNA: TGTGCCAGCAGCTTAGGAGGGAGTCAATACGAGCAGTACTTC

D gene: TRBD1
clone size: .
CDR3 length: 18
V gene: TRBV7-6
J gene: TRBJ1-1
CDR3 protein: CASSLSTGGAGVGTEAFF
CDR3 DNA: TGTGCCAGCAGCTTATCGACAGGGGGCGCGGGAGTGGGCACTGAAGCTTTCTTT

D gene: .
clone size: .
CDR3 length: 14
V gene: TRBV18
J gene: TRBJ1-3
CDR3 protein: CASSPSGDGNTIYF
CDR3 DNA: TGTGCCAGCTCACCTTCGGGAGACGGAAACACCATATATTTT

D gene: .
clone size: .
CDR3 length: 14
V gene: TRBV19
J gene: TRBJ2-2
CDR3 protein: CASSIGGVTGELFF
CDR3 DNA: TGTGCCAGTAGTATCGGCGGCGTGACCGGGGAGCTGTTTTTT

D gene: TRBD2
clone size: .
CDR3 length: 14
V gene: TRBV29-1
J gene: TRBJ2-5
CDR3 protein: CSVEALAGGETQYF
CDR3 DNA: TGCAGCGTTGAGGCACTAGCGGGAGGGGAGACCCAGTACTTC

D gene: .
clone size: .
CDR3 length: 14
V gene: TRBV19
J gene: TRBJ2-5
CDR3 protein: CASSTGTYQETQYF
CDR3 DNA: TGTGCCAGTAGCACAGGGACGTACCAAGAGACCCAGTACTTC

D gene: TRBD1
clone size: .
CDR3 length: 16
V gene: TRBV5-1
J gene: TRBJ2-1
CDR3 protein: CASSVSGQGDYNEQFF
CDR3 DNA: TGCGCCAGCAGCGTCAGTGGGCAGGGGGACTACAATGAGCAGTTCTTC

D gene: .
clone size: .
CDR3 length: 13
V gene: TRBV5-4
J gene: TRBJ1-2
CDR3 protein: CASRADRTGGYTF
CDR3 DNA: TGTGCCAGCAGAGCCGACAGGACTGGTGGCTACACCTTC

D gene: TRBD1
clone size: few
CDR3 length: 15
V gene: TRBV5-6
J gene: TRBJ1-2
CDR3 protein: CASSSLDREDYGYTF
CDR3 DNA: TGTGCCAGCAGCTCCCTCGACAGGGAGGACTATGGCTACACCTTC

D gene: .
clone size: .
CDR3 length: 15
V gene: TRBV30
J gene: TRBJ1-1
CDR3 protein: CAWSRSSGRNTEAFF
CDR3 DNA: TGTGCCTGGAGTCGCTCTTCCGGGAGGAACACTGAAGCTTTCTTT

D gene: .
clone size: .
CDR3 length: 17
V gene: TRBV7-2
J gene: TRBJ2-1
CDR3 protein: CASSLERTGPLYNEQFF
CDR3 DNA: TGTGCCAGCAGCTTAGAACGAACAGGTCCCCTATACAATGAGCAGTTCTTC

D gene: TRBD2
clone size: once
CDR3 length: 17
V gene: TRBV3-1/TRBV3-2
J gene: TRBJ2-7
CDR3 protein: CASSQERGRGRAWEQYF
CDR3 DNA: TGTGCCAGCAGCCAAGAAAGGGGCCGCGGGAGGGCCTGGGAGCAGTACTTC

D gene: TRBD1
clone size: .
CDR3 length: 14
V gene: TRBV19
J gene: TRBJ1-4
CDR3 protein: CASRDRATNEKLFF
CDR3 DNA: TGTGCCAGTAGGGACAGGGCAACTAATGAAAAACTGTTTTTT

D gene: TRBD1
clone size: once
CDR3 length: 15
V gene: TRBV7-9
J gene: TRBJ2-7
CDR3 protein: CASSSLAQGAHEQYF
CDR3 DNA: TGTGCCAGCAGCTCCCTAGCGCAGGGGGCTCACGAGCAGTACTTC

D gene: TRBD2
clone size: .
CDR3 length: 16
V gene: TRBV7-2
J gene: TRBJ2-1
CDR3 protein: CASSLLLAGFRNEQFF
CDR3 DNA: TGTGCCAGCAGCTTACTATTAGCGGGATTTCGTAATGAGCAGTTCTTC

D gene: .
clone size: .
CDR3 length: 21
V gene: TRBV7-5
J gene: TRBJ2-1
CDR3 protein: CVRSLGSMCEREGFSYNEQFF
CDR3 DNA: TGTGTCAGAAGCTTAGGCTCGATGTGCGAGCGGGAGGGCTTCTCCTACAATGAGCAGTTCTTC

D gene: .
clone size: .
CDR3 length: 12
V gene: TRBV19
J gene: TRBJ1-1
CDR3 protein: CATGHPNTEAFF
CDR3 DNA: TGTGCCACGGGACACCCGAACACTGAAGCTTTCTTT

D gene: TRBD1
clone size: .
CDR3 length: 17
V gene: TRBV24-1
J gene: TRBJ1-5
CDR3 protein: CATSTNRGPSQRMPQHF
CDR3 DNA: TGTGCCACCAGTACCAACAGGGGGCCCTCCCAAAGGATGCCCCAGCATTTT

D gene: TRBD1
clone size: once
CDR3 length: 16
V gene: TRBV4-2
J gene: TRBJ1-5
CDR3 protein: CASSQEMKGANQPQHF
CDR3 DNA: TGTGCCAGCAGCCAAGAAATGAAGGGGGCAAACCAGCCCCAGCATTTT

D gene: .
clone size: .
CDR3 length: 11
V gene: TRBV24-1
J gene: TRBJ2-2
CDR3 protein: CATSQAGELFF
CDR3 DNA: TGTGCCACCAGTCAGGCCGGGGAGCTGTTTTTT